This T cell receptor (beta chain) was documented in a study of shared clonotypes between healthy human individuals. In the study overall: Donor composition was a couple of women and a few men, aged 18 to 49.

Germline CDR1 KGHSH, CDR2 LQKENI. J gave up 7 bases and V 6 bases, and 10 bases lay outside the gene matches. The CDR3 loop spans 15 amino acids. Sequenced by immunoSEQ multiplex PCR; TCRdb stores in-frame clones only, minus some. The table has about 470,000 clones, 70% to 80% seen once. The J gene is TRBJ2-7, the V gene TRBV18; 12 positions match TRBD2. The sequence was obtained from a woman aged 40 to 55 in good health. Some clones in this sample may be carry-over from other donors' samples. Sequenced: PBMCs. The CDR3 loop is CASSGVLAGGGEQYF. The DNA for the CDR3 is TGTGCCAGCTCTGGTGTACTAGCGGGAGGTGGTGAGCAGTACTTC.